Given below is one TCR beta chain in context. Looked up from germline, CDR1 is KGHDR and CDR2 is SFDVKD. The CDR3 totals 15 residues. Trimming took off 7 bases at V and 7 bases at J, with 19 bases between the two ends. These data belong to a study of blood T cell repertoires in COVID-19. How the authors handled the data: It was from reference gene primer amplification that nucleated cell counts were estimated. Sequencing used immunoSEQ multiplex PCR; TCRdb keeps in-frame clones, though not all of them. V and J calls and clone size are as listed in that table; D and trimming were resolved from the DNA. The sample includes 110,000 or so clones, 65% to 90% seen only once; the top ten take under 4.5%.

The sequence was collected from a man over 45 with acute or convalescent COVID-19. The source material was peripheral blood. The chain carries TRBV24-1 and TRBJ1-5; a possible D gene is TRBD1 (5 bases). DNA for the CDR3: TGTGCCACCAGCCCTAATGGGGGAGGTTGGCAGCCCCAGCATTTT. Translated, it gives CATSPNGGGWQPQHF.